Listed below are T cell receptor beta chains from one sample, sequenced in a study of early T cells in non-severe SARS-CoV-2 infection. TCRdb reprocessed the 5' RACE reads with MiXCR, giving one entry per CDR3 protein. This table has tens of thousands of distinct CDR3 sequences, over 3.5% appearing once. What was sequenced was whole blood. The receptor source for this set is an adult who was a healthcare worker with PCR-confirmed SARS-CoV-2 infection or an uninfected control (not recorded which). Both conserved end residues are part of each CDR3. D genes are given only for firm matches. Clone size, where shown, is once, few, many, or a class for clones that have expanded.

many,TRBJ2-1,TRBD1,TRBV20-1,14,TGCAGTGCTAGGACAGGGTCTTCGGGCAATGAGCAGTTCTTC,CSARTGSSGNEQFF
-,TRBJ2-6,-,TRBV29-1,14,TGCAGCGTTCCCGACAATGCTGGGGCCAACGTCCTGACTTTC,CSVPDNAGANVLTF
many,TRBJ1-1,TRBD1,TRBV27,15,TGTGCCAGCAGTTCGTACAGGGGCCCAAACACTGAAGCTTTCTTT,CASSSYRGPNTEAFF
few,TRBJ2-1,TRBD2,TRBV20-1,15,TGCAGTGCTAGAGATCTGCTAGCGGACTACAATGAGCAGTTCTTC,CSARDLLADYNEQFF
many,TRBJ1-2,-,TRBV18,13,TGTGCCAGCTCACCGAGGGCAGGGGATGGCTACACCTTC,CASSPRAGDGYTF
many,TRBJ1-2,-,TRBV12-3/TRBV12-4,12,TGTGCCAGCAGTTCAGCTTTATATGGCTACACCTTC,CASSSALYGYTF
-,TRBJ2-7,-,TRBV7-2,12,TGTGCCAGCAGCCGCACAGAGTACGAGCAGTACTTC,CASSRTEYEQYF
many,TRBJ1-6,-,TRBV20-1,14,TGCAGTGCTGACCAGGACACCAATAATTCACCCCTCCACTTT,CSADQDTNNSPLHF
many,TRBJ2-2,-,TRBV7-9,15,TGTGCCAGCAGCTTGCAAGGTTCAGTCACCGGGGAGCTGTTTTTT,CASSLQGSVTGELFF
many,TRBJ2-3,-,TRBV11-2,15,TGTGCCAGCAGCTTTTTTGGCGGGAGCACAGATACGCAGTATTTT,CASSFFGGSTDTQYF
many,TRBJ1-5,-,TRBV16,19,TGTGCCAGCAGCCAATCGCCTCCCACCGGTAGGGACACAAATCAGCCCCAGCATTTT,CASSQSPPTGRDTNQPQHF
few,TRBJ2-2,TRBD2,TRBV7-3,17,TGTGCCAGCAGCTTAGGAGGGACTAGCGGGAGCGCCGGGGAGCTGTTTTTT,CASSLGGTSGSAGELFF
many,TRBJ2-5,TRBD1,TRBV6-5,15,TGTGCCAGCAGTTACACTGAGGGGGCGCAAGAGACCCAGTACTTC,CASSYTEGAQETQYF
many,TRBJ2-2,TRBD2,TRBV29-1,14,TGCAGCGTCAAGACTAGCGGAAACACCGGGGAGCTGTTTTTT,CSVKTSGNTGELFF
-,TRBJ1-5,TRBD1,TRBV7-7,16,TGTGCTAGCGGCCGGGACAGGCAAGACCTAAATCAGCCCCAGCATTTT,CASGRDRQDLNQPQHF
many,TRBJ2-5,-,TRBV7-2,14,TGTGCCAGCAGCCCCCTAGCCAACCAAGAGACCCAGTACTTC,CASSPLANQETQYF
few,TRBJ2-3,TRBD2,TRBV18,15,TGTGCCAGCTCACCATTAGCGGGAGCCACAGATACGCAGTATTTT,CASSPLAGATDTQYF
few,TRBJ2-3,-,TRBV20-1,16,TGCAGTGCTAGAGTTTTGGCGGCTCCGAGCACAGATACGCAGTATTTT,CSARVLAAPSTDTQYF
many,TRBJ1-5,-,TRBV6-5,14,TGTGCCAGCAGTTATGGGAGGGATGGGCAGCCCCAGCATTTT,CASSYGRDGQPQHF
medium-sized,TRBJ2-1,-,TRBV9,15,TGTGCCAGCAGCCAACGAGCGGGCCCTCCGGATTTGCAGTTCTTC,CASSQRAGPPDLQFF
many,TRBJ2-1,TRBD1,TRBV6-5,15,TGTGCCAGCAGTTATCGGGACAGGGGGATATATGAGCAGTTCTTC,CASSYRDRGIYEQFF
-,TRBJ2-2,-,TRBV25-1,12,TGTGCCAGCAGTGAATCCCACCTACGGCTGTTTTTT,CASSESHLRLFF
few,TRBJ2-1,TRBD1,TRBV5-1,13,TGCGCCAGCAGCTTGGACAGGGGTTCGGAGCAGTTCTTC,CASSLDRGSEQFF
many,TRBJ2-3,-,TRBV27,14,TGTGCCAGCAGTTCCTTAGCGGGCACAGATACGCAGTATTTT,CASSSLAGTDTQYF
many,TRBJ1-1,-,TRBV25-1,15,TGTGCCAGCAGTGGCCCCATCCAAATGAACACTGAAGCTTTCTTT,CASSGPIQMNTEAFF
many,TRBJ2-5,-,TRBV20-1,14,TGCAGTGCTAGAGATCCGCGTAGCCAAGAGACCCAGTACTTC,CSARDPRSQETQYF
many,TRBJ2-1,-,TRBV5-1,17,TGCGCCAGCAGCCACGCTCTAGTCGGGGGCTCCTACAATGAGCAGTTCTTC,CASSHALVGGSYNEQFF
many,TRBJ2-5,-,TRBV28,13,TGTGCCAGCAGTCCGGGGGACCAAGAGACCCAGTACTTC,CASSPGDQETQYF
-,TRBJ1-1,TRBD1,TRBV7-2,16,TGTGCCAGCAGCTTTGGACCACAGGGGGCGAACACTGAAGCTTTCTTT,CASSFGPQGANTEAFF
few,TRBJ2-2,-,TRBV6-1,15,TGTGCCAGCAGTGAAATGACTTTGAACACCGGGGAGCTGTTTTTT,CASSEMTLNTGELFF
many,TRBJ2-4,TRBD1,TRBV7-2,14,TGTGCCAGCAGCCCAGGACAGGTCCCAAACATTCAGTACTTC,CASSPGQVPNIQYF
few,TRBJ1-6,TRBD1,TRBV5-4,16,TGTGCCATCCAGCAGGCTGGGACAGGGGTTAATTCACCCCTCCACTTT,CAIQQAGTGVNSPLHF
few,TRBJ2-1,TRBD2,TRBV7-9,17,TGTGCCAGCAGCCCCCCCGCCGGGGACTATGACGACAATGAGCAGTTCTTC,CASSPPAGDYDDNEQFF
few,TRBJ2-3,TRBD2,TRBV24-1,15,TGTGCCACCAGTGACCAACGACTAGCGCGGGATACGCAGTATTTT,CATSDQRLARDTQYF
-,TRBJ1-6,-,TRBV7-9,14,TGTGCCAGCAGCGCAGGACAGTTGAATTCACCCCTCCACTTT,CASSAGQLNSPLHF
many,TRBJ2-3,-,TRBV29-1,14,TGCAGCGTTGATCGTGGGCTTAGCACAGATACGCAGTATTTT,CSVDRGLSTDTQYF
few,TRBJ2-1,TRBD2,TRBV4-1,17,TGCGCCAGCAGCCAAGGACGGGGGGAGTCGTTATACAATGAGCAGTTCTTC,CASSQGRGESLYNEQFF
many,TRBJ1-5,-,TRBV4-3,16,TGCGCCAGCAGCCAAGGAGTCGGGGTAGGCAATCAGCCCCAGCATTTT,CASSQGVGVGNQPQHF
many,TRBJ1-5,-,TRBV20-1,13,TGCAGTGCTAGAGACCTTAGCAATCAGCCCCAGCATTTT,CSARDLSNQPQHF
-,TRBJ2-4,-,TRBV10-3,12,TGTGCCGTAGGACTCACTATTAACATTCAGTACTTC,CAVGLTINIQYF
-,TRBJ2-3,-,TRBV7-2,13,TGTGCCAGCAGCGTCGACCTGGGGGATACGCAGTATTTT,CASSVDLGDTQYF
few,TRBJ1-5,TRBD1,TRBV20-1,14,TGCAGTGCGATGACAGGGGGTGGCAATCAGCCCCAGCATTTT,CSAMTGGGNQPQHF
-,TRBJ2-1,TRBD2,TRBV20-1,15,TGCAGTGCCCAGGATAGCGGGAGGACCTACAATGAGCAGTTCTTC,CSAQDSGRTYNEQFF
many,TRBJ1-1,-,TRBV29-1,11,TGCAGCGTTGAAGAGGGCACTGAAGCTTTCTTT,CSVEEGTEAFF
many,TRBJ1-6,-,TRBV9,13,TGTGCCAGCAGCGGGTCAGATGATTCACCCCTCCACTTT,CASSGSDDSPLHF
many,TRBJ2-7,-,TRBV29-1,14,TGCAGCGTTGATCTGCCCGGAATTCTGGGGGAGCAGTACTTC,CSVDLPGILGEQYF
many,TRBJ2-5,TRBD2,TRBV6-6,15,TGTGCCAGCAGTTACAGGACTAGCCACCCAGAGACCCAGTACTTC,CASSYRTSHPETQYF
-,TRBJ2-3,TRBD2,TRBV24-1,18,TGTGCCACCAGTGATGCTGTGGCTAGCGGAACTAGCACAGATACGCAGTATTTT,CATSDAVASGTSTDTQYF
many,TRBJ2-7,-,TRBV6-5,14,TGTGCCAGCAGCCCTGGACTAAAAAACTACGAGCAGTACTTC,CASSPGLKNYEQYF
-,TRBJ1-2,-,TRBV6-5,14,TGTGCCAGCAGTTACAACTCAGAGAACTATGGCTACACCTTC,CASSYNSENYGYTF
few,TRBJ2-1,-,TRBV5-1,12,TGCGCCAGCAGCTTAGGGGACAATGAGCAGTTCTTC,CASSLGDNEQFF
many,TRBJ2-2,-,TRBV19,15,TGTGCCAGTAGTGTCGCGGACAGCTCGTGGGAGGAGCTGTTTTTT,CASSVADSSWEELFF
many,TRBJ2-1,TRBD2,TRBV11-2,16,TGTGCCAGCAGCCGAGTTAGCGGGGGCTCCTACAATGAGCAGTTCTTC,CASSRVSGGSYNEQFF
many,TRBJ2-1,-,TRBV7-9,12,TGTGCCAGCAGCGAGAACAGCAATGAGCAGTTCTTC,CASSENSNEQFF
many,TRBJ2-5,-,TRBV9,16,TGTGCCAGCAGCGCCCGGGGGATGTACGGACAAGAGACCCAGTACTTC,CASSARGMYGQETQYF
many,TRBJ2-3,TRBD2,TRBV29-1,16,TGCAGCGCTAGGGCCAGGACTAGCGGATTGGCAGATACGCAGTATTTT,CSARARTSGLADTQYF
many,TRBJ2-4,-,TRBV27,20,TGTGCCAGCAGTGGGGGGCAGGGCGTGTTTCCCGGCGGAGCCAAAAACATTCAGTACTTC,CASSGGQGVFPGGAKNIQYF
many,TRBJ2-1,TRBD1,TRBV29-1,14,TGCAGCGCCGGACAGGGCGGGGTCGGCAATGAGCAGTTCTTC,CSAGQGGVGNEQFF
many,TRBJ1-4,TRBD1,TRBV25-1,15,TGTGCCAGCAGTGAATTGACAGGGTCGAGCGAAAAACTGTTTTTT,CASSELTGSSEKLFF
many,TRBJ1-6,-,TRBV12-3/TRBV12-4,12,TGTGCCAGCAGGAGAAGAAATTCACCCCTCCACTTT,CASRRRNSPLHF